This T cell receptor beta chain was sequenced in a study of CD4+ T cells in melanoma. V gave up 7 bases and J gave up 5 bases, with 14 bases separating them. CDR1 and CDR2 from the germline V gene are MDHEN and SYDVKM. The CDR3 is made up of 14 amino acids. The assay was immunoSEQ multiplex PCR, and TCRdb's table has in-frame clones only and misses some. The repertoire includes roughly 110,000 clones, around 92% of them detected once, and 2.5% to 3.5% sits in the top ten. General study points: Diverse differentiation states were reported for melanoma neoantigen-specific CD4+ T cells. CD8+ T cell, macrophage and B cell function reportedly correlated with neoantigen-specific CD4+ T cells.

Worth noting for this clone: The antigen is unknown.

The clonotype was recovered from a human donor with melanoma. The rearrangement joins TRBV28 to TRBJ2-2; D might be TRBD2 (6 bases). The material sequenced was peripheral blood. In DNA, the CDR3 is TGTGCCAGCACCAAATGGGGGGAAACCGGGGAGCTGTTTTTT. Protein sequence: CASTKWGETGELFF.